This T cell receptor beta chain derives from a study of cytomegalovirus exposure and HLA in healthy donors. General study results and limits: Confirmation in vitro established that a few CMV-associated chains were specific for CMV antigens. Evidence from a later analysis indicated that most CMV-associated TCR beta chains looked HLA-restricted. Segments of the TCR beta V type were, in most cases, productive about 90% or about 30% of the time in an earlier analysis.

The CDR3 runs to 15 residues. CDR1 is MDHEN and CDR2 is SYDVKM in the germline V gene. V was trimmed by 2 bases and J by 4 bases, leaving 15 bases between them. PCR primers comprised 60 Vbeta and 13 Jbeta primers. TCRdb's table, derived via immunoSEQ multiplex PCR, lists solely in-frame clones and lacks some. This sample has about 120,000 clones, with over 60% found just once. Comment on this clone: What it recognizes is unknown.

Sample: PBMCs. The sequence was obtained from a man younger than 40 in good health and CMV-seropositive. The genes are TRBV28 and TRBJ2-7, with D perhaps TRBD2 (6 bases). In nucleotides, the CDR3 is TGTGCCAGCAGTTTAGGAGTCGGCGGGGTTTACGAGCAGTACTTC. This encodes CASSLGVGGVYEQYF.